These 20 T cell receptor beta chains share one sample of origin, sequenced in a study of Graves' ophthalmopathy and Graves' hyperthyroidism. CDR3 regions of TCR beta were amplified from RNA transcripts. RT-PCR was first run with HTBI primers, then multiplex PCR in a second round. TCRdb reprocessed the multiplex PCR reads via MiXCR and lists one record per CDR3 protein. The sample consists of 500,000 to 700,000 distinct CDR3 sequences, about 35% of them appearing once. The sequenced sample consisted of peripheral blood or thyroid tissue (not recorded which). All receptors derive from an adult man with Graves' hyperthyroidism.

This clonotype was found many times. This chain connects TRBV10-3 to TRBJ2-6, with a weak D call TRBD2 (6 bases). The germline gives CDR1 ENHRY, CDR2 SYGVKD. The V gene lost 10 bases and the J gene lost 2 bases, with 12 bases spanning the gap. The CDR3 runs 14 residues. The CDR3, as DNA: TGTGCCACCCTTGGGGGGACTGGGGCCAACGTCCTGACTTTC. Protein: CATLGGTGANVLTF.

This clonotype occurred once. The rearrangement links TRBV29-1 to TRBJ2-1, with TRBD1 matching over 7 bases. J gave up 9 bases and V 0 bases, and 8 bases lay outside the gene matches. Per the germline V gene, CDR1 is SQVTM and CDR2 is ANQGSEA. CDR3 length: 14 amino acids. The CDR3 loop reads CSVEELDRAIEQFF. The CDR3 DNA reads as TGCAGCGTTGAAGAGCTTGACAGGGCCATTGAGCAGTTCTTC.

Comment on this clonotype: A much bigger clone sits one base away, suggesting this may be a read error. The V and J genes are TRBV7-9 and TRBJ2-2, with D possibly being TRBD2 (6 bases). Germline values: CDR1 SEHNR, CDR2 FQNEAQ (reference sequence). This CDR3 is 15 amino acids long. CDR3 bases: TGTGCCAGTAGTATGGAGCCAGCGAACACCGGGGGGCTGTTTTTT. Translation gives CASSMEPANTGGLFF.

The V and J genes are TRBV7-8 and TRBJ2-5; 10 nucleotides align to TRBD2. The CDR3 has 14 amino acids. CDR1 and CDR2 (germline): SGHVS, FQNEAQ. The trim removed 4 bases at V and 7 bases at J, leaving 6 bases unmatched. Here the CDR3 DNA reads TGTGCCAGCAGCTCCCGACTAGCGGGTACGACCCAGTACTTC. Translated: CASSSRLAGTTQYF. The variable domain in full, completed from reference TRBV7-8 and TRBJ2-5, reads GAGVSQSPRYKVAKRGQDVALRCDPISGHVSLFWYQQALGQGPEFLTYFQNEAQLDKSGLPSDRFFAERPEGSVSTLKIQRTQQEDSAVYLCASSSRLAGTTQYFGPGTRLLVL.

In nucleotides, the CDR3 is TGTGCCACGGGAAGGTTCGGCGGCAATCAGCCCCAGCATTTT. This gives the protein CATGRFGGNQPQHF. V usage is TRBV24-1 and J usage is TRBJ1-5; no clear D gene. Trimming shortened V by 10 bases and J by 2 bases, and 14 bases separated the two germline ends. The CDR3 consists of 14 residues. CDR1 and CDR2 from the germline V gene are KGHDR and SFDVKD.

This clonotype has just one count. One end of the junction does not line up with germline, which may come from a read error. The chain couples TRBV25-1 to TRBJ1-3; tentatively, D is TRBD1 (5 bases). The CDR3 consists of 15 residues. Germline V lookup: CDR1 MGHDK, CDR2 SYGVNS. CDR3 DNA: TGTGCCATCAGTGAGTCGAGAGGGGCTGGAAACACCATATATTTT. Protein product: CAISESRGAGNTIYF.

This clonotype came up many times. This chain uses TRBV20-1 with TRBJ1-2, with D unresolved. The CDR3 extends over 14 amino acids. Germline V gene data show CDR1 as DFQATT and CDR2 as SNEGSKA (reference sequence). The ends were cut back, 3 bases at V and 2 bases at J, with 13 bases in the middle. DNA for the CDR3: TGCAGTGCTAGTAGGACTACCAACAACTATGGCTACACCTTC. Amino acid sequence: CSASRTTNNYGYTF.

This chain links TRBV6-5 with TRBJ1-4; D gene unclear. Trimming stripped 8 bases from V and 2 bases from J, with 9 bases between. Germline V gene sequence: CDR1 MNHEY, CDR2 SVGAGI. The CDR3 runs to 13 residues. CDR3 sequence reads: CASGFQTNEKLFF. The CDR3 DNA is TGTGCCAGCGGTTTCCAGACTAATGAAAAACTGTTTTTT.

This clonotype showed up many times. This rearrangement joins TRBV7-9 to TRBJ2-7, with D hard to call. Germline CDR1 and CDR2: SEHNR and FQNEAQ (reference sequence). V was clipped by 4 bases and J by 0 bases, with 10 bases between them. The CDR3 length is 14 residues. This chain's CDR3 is CASSSRVDSYEQYF. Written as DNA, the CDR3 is TGTGCCAGCAGCTCCCGCGTAGACTCCTACGAGCAGTACTTC.

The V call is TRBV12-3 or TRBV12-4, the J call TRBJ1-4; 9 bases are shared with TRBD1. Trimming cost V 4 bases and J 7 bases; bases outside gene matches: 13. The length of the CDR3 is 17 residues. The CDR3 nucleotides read TGTGCCAGCAGTTCCGGGACAGGGTCTAGGGCGATTGAAAAACTGTTTTTT. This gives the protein CASSSGTGSRAIEKLFF.

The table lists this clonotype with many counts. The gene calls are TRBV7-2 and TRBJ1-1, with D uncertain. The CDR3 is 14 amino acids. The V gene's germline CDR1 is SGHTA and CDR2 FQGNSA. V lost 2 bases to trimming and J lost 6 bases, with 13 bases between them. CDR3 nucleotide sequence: TGTGCCAGCAGCTTAACCGACCCCTCGGCTGAAGCTTTCTTT. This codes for CASSLTDPSAEAFF.

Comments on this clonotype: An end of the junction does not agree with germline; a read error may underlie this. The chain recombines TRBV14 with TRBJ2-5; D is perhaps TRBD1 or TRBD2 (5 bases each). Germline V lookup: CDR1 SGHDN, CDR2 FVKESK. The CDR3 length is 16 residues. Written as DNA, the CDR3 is TGTGCCTGCAGCCAAGAGGGACCGACTTTTCAAGAGACCCAGTACTTC. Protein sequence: CACSQEGPTFQETQYF.

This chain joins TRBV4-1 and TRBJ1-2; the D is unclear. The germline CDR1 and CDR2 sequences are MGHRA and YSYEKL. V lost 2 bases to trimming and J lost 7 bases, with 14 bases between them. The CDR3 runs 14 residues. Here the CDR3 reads CASSQLREQLGYTF. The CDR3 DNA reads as TGCGCCAGCAGCCAATTAAGGGAGCAGCTTGGCTACACCTTC.

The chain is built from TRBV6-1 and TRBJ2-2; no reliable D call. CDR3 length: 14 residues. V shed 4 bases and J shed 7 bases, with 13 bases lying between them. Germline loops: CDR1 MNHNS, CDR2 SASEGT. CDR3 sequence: CASSGLGVSGELFF. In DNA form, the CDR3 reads TGTGCCAGCAGTGGATTAGGTGTGAGCGGGGAGCTGTTTTTT.

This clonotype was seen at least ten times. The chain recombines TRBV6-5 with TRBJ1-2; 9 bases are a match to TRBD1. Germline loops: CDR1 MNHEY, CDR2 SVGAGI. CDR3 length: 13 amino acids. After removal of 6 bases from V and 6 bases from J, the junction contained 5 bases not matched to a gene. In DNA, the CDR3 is TGTGCCAGCAGGTCCCGGACAGGGGATGGCTACACCTTC. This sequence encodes CASRSRTGDGYTF.

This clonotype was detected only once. The CDR3: CASSAHMPTPPLHF. The CDR3 nucleotides are TGTGCCAGCAGTGCCCACATGCCGACCCCCCCCCTCCACTTT. The chain has TRBV25-1 and TRBJ1-6; D not resolved. The CDR3 loop spans 14 amino acids. CDR1 MGHDK and CDR2 SYGVNS come from the germline V gene. The V gene lost 4 bases and the J gene lost 13 bases, with 17 bases spanning the gap.

The CDR3 nucleotides are TGCAGTGCACCTCGTGGCAGCCACATTCAGTACTTC. The encoded protein is CSAPRGSHIQYF. The J gene is TRBJ2-7, the V gene TRBV20-1; D unclear. The J call may be wrong; the DNA end is better matched by TRBJ2-4. The germline CDR1 and CDR2 sequences are DFQATT and SNEGSKA (reference sequence). The CDR3 sequence is 12 residues long.

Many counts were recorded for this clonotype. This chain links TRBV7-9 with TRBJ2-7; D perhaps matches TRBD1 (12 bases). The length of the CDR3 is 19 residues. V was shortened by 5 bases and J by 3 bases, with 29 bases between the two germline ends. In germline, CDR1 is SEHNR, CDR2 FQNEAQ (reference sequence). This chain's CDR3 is CASSDGTGGLAGGIYEQYF. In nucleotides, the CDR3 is TGTGCCAGCAGCGATGGGACAGGGGGCTTAGCGGGAGGGATCTACGAGCAGTACTTC.

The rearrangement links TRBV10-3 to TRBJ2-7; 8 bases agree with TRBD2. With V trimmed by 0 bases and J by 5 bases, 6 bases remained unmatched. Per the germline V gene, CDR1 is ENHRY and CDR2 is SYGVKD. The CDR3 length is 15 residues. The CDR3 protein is CAISESFSGMNEQYF. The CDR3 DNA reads TGTGCCATCAGTGAGTCCTTTAGCGGGATGAACGAGCAGTACTTC.

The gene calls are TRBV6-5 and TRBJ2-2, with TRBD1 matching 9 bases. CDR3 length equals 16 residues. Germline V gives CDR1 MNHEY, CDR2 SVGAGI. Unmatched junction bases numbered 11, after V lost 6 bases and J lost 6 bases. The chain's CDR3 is CASSAGQGGLPGELFF. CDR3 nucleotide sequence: TGTGCCAGCAGCGCGGGACAGGGAGGTCTCCCCGGGGAGCTGTTTTTT.